Below are 18 T cell receptor beta chains sequenced from a single sample in a study of post-analysis software for immune sequencing data. Study-wide points: Several TRBV segments, TRBV5-6, TRBV5-1 and TRBV20-1 among them, were found more frequent in patients than controls.

cDNA libraries for TCR beta contained unique molecular identifiers. MiXCR was run by TCRdb on the PCR reads, yielding one entry per CDR3 protein. The sample holds hundreds of thousands of distinct CDR3 sequences, roughly 30% seen once. Their cognate antigens are unknown. The sequenced sample consisted of blood. All receptors come from a girl under 18 with multiple sclerosis.

This chain links TRBV7-2 with TRBJ1-4, with 8 positions matching TRBD1. This CDR3 is built from 16 residues. The ends lost 5 bases at V and 3 bases at J; junction bases unmatched: 8. The germline V gene has CDR1 SGHTA and CDR2 FQGNSA. CDR3 bases: TGTGCCAGCAGCCCGAGGACAGGGCGAGCTAATGAAAAACTGTTTTTT. Translated, it gives CASSPRTGRANEKLFF. The full variable domain, its missing parts supplied by reference TRBV7-2 and TRBJ1-4, is GAGVSQSPSNKVTEKGKDVELRCDPISGHTALYWYRQSLGQGLEFLIYFQGNSAPDKSGLPSDRFSAERTGGSVSTLTIQRTQQEDSAVYLCASSPRTGRANEKLFFGSGTQLSVL.

The V gene is TRBV24-1, the J gene TRBJ2-1; 9 nucleotides align to TRBD1. V trimming: 3 bases; J trimming: 4 bases; junction bases outside the gene matches: 6. The CDR3 runs 16 residues. Germline V CDR1 and CDR2: KGHDR, SFDVKD. Here the CDR3 reads CATSDPGQGLYNEQFF. CDR3 nucleotides: TGTGCCACCAGTGATCCGGGACAGGGCCTTTACAATGAGCAGTTCTTC.

This clonotype was recorded a few times. This sequence joins TRBV27 and TRBJ1-5; D is ambiguous. CDR1 and CDR2 from the germline V gene are MNHEY and SMNVEV (reference sequence). V lost 5 bases and J lost 0, with 5 bases in between. The CDR3 length is 13 residues. The CDR3 here is CASSKNSNQPQHF. CDR3 DNA: TGTGCCAGCAGTAAAAATAGCAATCAGCCCCAGCATTTT.

This clonotype came up a few times. The chain links TRBV7-9 to TRBJ2-3, with TRBD2 matching 11 bases. CDR3 length: 16 residues. V shed 8 bases, J shed 0 bases, and the junction held 7 bases outside the gene matches. The germline V gene has CDR1 SEHNR and CDR2 FQNEAQ (reference sequence). The CDR3 reads CASLAGGRTSTDTQYF. The CDR3 nucleotides are TGTGCCAGCCTAGCGGGGGGCCGGACTAGCACAGATACGCAGTATTTT. Together with reference TRBV7-9 and TRBJ2-3, the CDR3 gives the full variable domain: DTGVSQNPRHKITKRGQNVTFRCDPISEHNRLYWYRQTLGQGPEFLTYFQNEAQLEKSRLLSDRFSAERPKGSFSTLEIQRTEQGDSAMYLCASLAGGRTSTDTQYFGPGTRLTVL.

The sample holds a few counts of this clonotype. This chain uses TRBV9 with TRBJ2-3, with a weak D call TRBD2 (5 bases). The germline gives CDR1 SGDLS, CDR2 YYNGEE. The V gene lost 2 bases and the J gene lost 4 bases, with 17 bases spanning the gap. This CDR3 spans 16 amino acids. This chain's CDR3 is CASSVDLGGLADTQYF. Written as DNA, the CDR3 is TGTGCCAGCAGCGTTGACCTCGGAGGACTGGCAGATACGCAGTATTTT.

The V gene is TRBV5-1, the J gene TRBJ2-1; D unclear. Germline V gene data show CDR1 as SGHRS and CDR2 as YFSETQ. V gave up 0 bases and J gave up 6 bases, with 16 bases separating them. This CDR3 has 16 amino acids. The CDR3 reads CASSLGDAVSGNEQFF. The DNA for the CDR3 is TGCGCCAGCAGCTTGGGTGACGCGGTCTCCGGCAATGAGCAGTTCTTC. The variable domain in full, with the rest retrieved from reference TRBV5-1 and TRBJ2-1, is KAGVTQTPRYLIKTRGQQVTLSCSPISGHRSVSWYQQTPGQGLQFLFEYFSETQRNKGNFPGRFSGRQFSNSRSEMNVSTLELGDSALYLCASSLGDAVSGNEQFFGPGTRLTVL.

This sequence joins TRBV3-1 and TRBJ2-3, with 7 positions matching TRBD2. The germline CDR1 and CDR2 sequences are LGHDT and YNNKEL (reference sequence). Unmatched junction bases numbered 9, after V lost 6 bases and J lost 3 bases. The CDR3 sequence is 15 residues long. CDR3 region: CASRQSGAKTDTQYF. CDR3 DNA: TGTGCCAGCAGACAAAGCGGGGCCAAAACAGATACGCAGTATTTT.

The sample holds a few counts of this clonotype. V usage is TRBV4-3 and J usage is TRBJ2-7, with 8 bases that match TRBD1. The CDR3 loop spans 15 amino acids. Germline CDR1 reads LGHNA; CDR2 reads YSLEER. Trimming took 0 bases from V and 4 from J; bases not matched to a gene: 5. CDR3 loop: CASSQESGGRYEQYF. CDR3 sequence (DNA): TGCGCCAGCAGCCAAGAGTCAGGGGGCCGGTACGAGCAGTACTTC.

This clonotype was seen only a few times. CDR3 protein: CSARDPGRQETQYF. CDR3 coding DNA: TGCAGTGCTAGAGATCCGGGACGCCAAGAGACCCAGTACTTC. The chain joins TRBV20-1 to TRBJ2-5; D may be TRBD1 or TRBD2 (5 bases each). This CDR3 spans 14 amino acids. With 0 bases removed from V and 1 base from J, the gap between germline ends came to 9 bases. Germline V gives CDR1 DFQATT, CDR2 SNEGSKA (reference sequence).

This clonotype was recorded a few times. This CDR3 is CSASKLAQETQYF. CDR3 sequence (DNA): TGCAGTGCTAGTAAGCTAGCCCAAGAGACCCAGTACTTC. The V and J genes are TRBV20-1 and TRBJ2-5, with D perhaps matching TRBD2 (5 bases). The V end was cut by 3 bases, the J end by 1 base, with 9 bases between. CDR3 length equals 13 residues. Germline lookup yields CDR1 DFQATT and CDR2 SNEGSKA (reference sequence).

There are a few counts of this clonotype. Germline is not matched at one junction end, which may reflect a read error. The V gene is TRBV19, the J gene TRBJ2-5, with 7 bases lining up with TRBD1. From germline, CDR1 is LNHDA and CDR2 SQIVND (reference sequence). CDR3 size: 13 residues. CDR3 in amino acids: CAGSIGGLETQYF. The CDR3, as DNA: TGTGCCGGTAGTATAGGGGGCTTGGAGACCCAGTACTTC.

Details on this clonotype: A junction boundary mismatches the germline segment, possibly from a read error. For the CDR3, the DNA is TGTGCCATCAGTGACGGGGGTCAGCGTGGGGCCAACGTCCCGACTTTC. Its translation is CAISDGGQRGANVPTF. The chain employs TRBV10-3 and TRBJ2-6, with TRBD2 as a possible D gene (6 bases). Germline values: CDR1 ENHRY, CDR2 SYGVKD. CDR3 length: 16 amino acids.

The J gene is TRBJ2-3, the V gene TRBV28; 8 bases are a match to TRBD1. The CDR3 is made up of 15 amino acids. The germline V gene has CDR1 MDHEN and CDR2 SYDVKM. Trimming took 4 bases from V and 6 from J; bases not matched to a gene: 9. The CDR3 reads CASSSAGQGPDTQYF. Written as DNA, the CDR3 is TGTGCCAGCAGTTCCGCCGGACAGGGTCCCGATACGCAGTATTTT.

This chain connects TRBV5-1 to TRBJ1-2, with TRBD1 matching 9 bases. CDR1 SGHRS and CDR2 YFSETQ come from the germline V gene. V dropped 4 bases and J dropped 5; count of bases not matched to a gene: 9. This CDR3 has 15 residues. CDR3 sequence (DNA): TGCGCCAGCAGCCCGGGACAGGGAATCCGGTATGGCTACACCTTC. Protein: CASSPGQGIRYGYTF.

The chain joins TRBV12-3 or TRBV12-4 to TRBJ2-1; D may match TRBD1 or TRBD2 (5 bases each). This CDR3 contains 13 residues. V was pared by 3 bases and J by 7 bases, with 10 bases between. The CDR3 sequence is CASSLGVLNEQFF. In nucleotides, the CDR3 is TGTGCCAGCAGTTTGGGGGTGCTTAATGAGCAGTTCTTC.

The chain recombines TRBV28 with TRBJ2-3; 9 bases are a match to TRBD2. The CDR3 is 17 residues long. J gave up 7 bases and V 3 bases, and 14 bases lay outside the gene matches. Germline CDR1 is MDHEN and CDR2 is SYDVKM. The chain's CDR3 is CASSFGDGRGGFNTQYF. In DNA, the CDR3 is TGTGCCAGCAGTTTTGGGGACGGGCGGGGGGGGTTTAATACGCAGTATTTT.

The chain combines TRBV24-1 with TRBJ2-1; D is uncertain. Germline CDR1 KGHDR, CDR2 SFDVKD. The CDR3 is 12 residues long. V lost 2 bases to trimming and J lost 8 bases, with 6 bases between them. The CDR3 spells CATSDSPYEQFF. The DNA of the CDR3 is TGTGCCACCAGTGATTCCCCCTATGAGCAGTTCTTC.

The chain carries TRBV2 and TRBJ2-3; no firm D call. The CDR3 has 14 residues. Trimming removed 7 bases at V and 1 base at J, with 12 bases between. Germline values: CDR1 SNHLY, CDR2 FYNNEI. CDR3 coding DNA: TGTGCCAGCACCAAATCGAGGCGCACAGATACGCAGTATTTT. This translates into CASTKSRRTDTQYF.